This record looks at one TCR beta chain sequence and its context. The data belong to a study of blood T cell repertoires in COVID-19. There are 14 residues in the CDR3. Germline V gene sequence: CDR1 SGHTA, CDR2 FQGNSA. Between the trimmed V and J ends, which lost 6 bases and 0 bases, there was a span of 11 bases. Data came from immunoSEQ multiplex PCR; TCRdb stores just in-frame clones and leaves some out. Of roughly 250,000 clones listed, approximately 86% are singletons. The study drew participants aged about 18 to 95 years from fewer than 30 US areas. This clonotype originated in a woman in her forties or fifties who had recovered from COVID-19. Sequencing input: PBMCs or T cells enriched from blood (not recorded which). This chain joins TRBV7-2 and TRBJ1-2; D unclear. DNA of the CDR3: TGTGCCAGCAGGGTGGGCCGGACTAACTATGGCTACACCTTC. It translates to CASRVGRTNYGYTF.